This record covers a single T cell receptor (beta chain). The data derive from a study of cytomegalovirus exposure and HLA in healthy donors. The overall study: An early release of data contained approximately 80 million unique TCRs, which came from HLA-typed donors.

The CDR3 has 14 amino acids. Germline V gives CDR1 KGHSH, CDR2 LQKENI. Trimming took 5 bases from V and 2 from J; bases not matched to a gene: 6. PCR employed 60 Vbeta and 13 Jbeta primers. Source study methods: In a later analysis, roughly 11 million of 65 million to 80 million unique beta chains occurred in at least two donors. Produced via immunoSEQ multiplex PCR; TCRdb's table is partial and in-frame only. That table gives V, J and clone size, and the DNA gave D and trimming. This table holds 90,000 to 150,000 clones, less than 85% found once. The J gene is TRBJ2-7, the V gene TRBV18, with 7 bases identical to TRBD1. This TCR was sampled from a middle-aged man in good health and CMV-seropositive. The sample taken for sequencing was PBMCs. In DNA, the CDR3 is TGTGCCAGCTCAATCCGGGACAGACCCTACGAGCAGTACTTC. It translates to CASSIRDRPYEQYF.